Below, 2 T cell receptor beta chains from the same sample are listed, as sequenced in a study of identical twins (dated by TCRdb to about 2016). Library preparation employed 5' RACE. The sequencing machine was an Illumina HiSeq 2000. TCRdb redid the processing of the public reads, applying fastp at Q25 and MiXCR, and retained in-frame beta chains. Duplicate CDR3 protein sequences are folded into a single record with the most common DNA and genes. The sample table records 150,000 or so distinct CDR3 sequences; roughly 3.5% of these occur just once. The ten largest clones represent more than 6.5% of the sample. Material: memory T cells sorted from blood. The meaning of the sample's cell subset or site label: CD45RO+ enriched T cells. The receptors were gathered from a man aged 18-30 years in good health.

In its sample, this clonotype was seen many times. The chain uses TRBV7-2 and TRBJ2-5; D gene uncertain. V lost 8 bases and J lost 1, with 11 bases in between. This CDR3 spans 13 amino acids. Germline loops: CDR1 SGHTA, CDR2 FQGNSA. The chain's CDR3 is CASRMPVQETQYF. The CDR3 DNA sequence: TGTGCCAGCCGTATGCCAGTCCAAGAGACCCAGTACTTC.

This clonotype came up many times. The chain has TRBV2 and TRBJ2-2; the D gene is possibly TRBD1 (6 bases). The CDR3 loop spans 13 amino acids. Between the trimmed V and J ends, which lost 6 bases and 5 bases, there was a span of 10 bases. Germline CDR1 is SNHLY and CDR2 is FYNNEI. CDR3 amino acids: CASSATGTGELFF. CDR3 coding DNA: TGTGCCAGCAGCGCAACAGGGACCGGGGAGCTGTTTTTT.